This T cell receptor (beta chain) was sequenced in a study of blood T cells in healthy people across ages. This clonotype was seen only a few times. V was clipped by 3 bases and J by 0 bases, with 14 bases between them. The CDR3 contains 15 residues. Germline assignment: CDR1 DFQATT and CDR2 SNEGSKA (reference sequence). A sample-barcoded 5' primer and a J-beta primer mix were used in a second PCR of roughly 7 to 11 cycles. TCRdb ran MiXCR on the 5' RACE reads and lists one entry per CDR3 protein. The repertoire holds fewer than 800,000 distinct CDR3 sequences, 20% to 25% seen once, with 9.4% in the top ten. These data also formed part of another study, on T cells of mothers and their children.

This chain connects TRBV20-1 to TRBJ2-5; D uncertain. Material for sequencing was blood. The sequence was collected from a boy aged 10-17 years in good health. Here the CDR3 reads CSASAAESYQETQYF. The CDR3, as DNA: TGCAGTGCTAGTGCGGCGGAGTCTTACCAAGAGACCCAGTACTTC.